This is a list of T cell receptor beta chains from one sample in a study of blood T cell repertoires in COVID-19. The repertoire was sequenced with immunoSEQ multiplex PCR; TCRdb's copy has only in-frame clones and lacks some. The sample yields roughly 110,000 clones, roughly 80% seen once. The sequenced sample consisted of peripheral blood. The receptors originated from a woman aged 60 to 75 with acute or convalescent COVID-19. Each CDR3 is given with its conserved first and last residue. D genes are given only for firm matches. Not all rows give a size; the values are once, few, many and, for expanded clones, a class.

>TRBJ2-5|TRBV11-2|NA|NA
CASSLDGHGDTQYF
TGTGCCAGCAGCTTAGACGGTCACGGGGATACCCAGTACTTC
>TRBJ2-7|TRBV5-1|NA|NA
CASSPMEGFDEQYF
TGCGCCAGCAGCCCAATGGAGGGTTTCGACGAGCAGTACTTC
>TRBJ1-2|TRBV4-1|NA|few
CASSQDPREGYGYTF
TGCGCCAGCAGCCAAGATCCCAGGGAGGGGTATGGCTACACCTTC
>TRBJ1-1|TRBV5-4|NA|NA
CASSAGGNTEAFF
TGTGCCAGCAGCGCCGGAGGGAACACTGAAGCTTTCTTT
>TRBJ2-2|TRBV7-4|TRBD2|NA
CASSPRGSGAPHTGELFF
TGTGCCAGCAGCCCTCGGGGTAGCGGGGCCCCCCACACCGGGGAGCTGTTTTTT
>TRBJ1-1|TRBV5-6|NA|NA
CATNRGLINTEAFF
TGTGCCACGAATAGGGGACTAATAAACACTGAAGCTTTCTTT
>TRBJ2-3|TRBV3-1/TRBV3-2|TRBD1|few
CASSQYPTGLSTDTQYF
TGTGCCAGCAGCCAATACCCGACAGGGCTCAGCACAGATACGCAGTATTTT
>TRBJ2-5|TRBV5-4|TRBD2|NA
CASSAWGLAGVGETQYF
TGTGCCAGCAGCGCGTGGGGACTAGCGGGAGTAGGAGAGACCCAGTACTTC
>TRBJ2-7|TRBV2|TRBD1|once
CASTRDRGDEQYF
TGTGCCAGCACCAGGGACAGGGGTGACGAGCAGTACTTC
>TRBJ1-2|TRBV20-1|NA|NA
CSASKAGDRGYTF
TGCAGTGCTAGTAAGGCAGGGGATCGTGGCTACACCTTC
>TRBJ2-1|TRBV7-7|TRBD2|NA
CASSDSGIGNEQFF
TGTGCTAGCAGCGATAGCGGGATAGGCAATGAGCAGTTCTTC
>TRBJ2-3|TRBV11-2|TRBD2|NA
CASSRTSGSLGTDTQYF
TGTGCCAGCAGTCGGACTAGCGGGAGCTTGGGCACAGATACGCAGTATTTT
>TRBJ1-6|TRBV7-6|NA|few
CASSLGGRAYNSPLHF
TGTGCCAGCAGCTTAGGCGGTCGCGCCTATAATTCACCCCTCCACTTT
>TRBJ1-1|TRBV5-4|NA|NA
CASSLDRANTEAFF
TGTGCCAGCAGCTTGGACAGAGCGAACACTGAAGCTTTCTTT
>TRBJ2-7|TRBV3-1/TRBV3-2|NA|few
CATRRTEGYEQYF
TGTGCCACCCGAAGGACAGAGGGCTACGAGCAGTACTTC
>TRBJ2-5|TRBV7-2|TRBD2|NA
CASSPTSGPETQYF
TGTGCCAGCAGCCCGACTAGCGGGCCGGAGACCCAGTACTTC
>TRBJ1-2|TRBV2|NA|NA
CASSETGYTF
TGTGCCAGCAGTGAGACAGGCTACACCTTC
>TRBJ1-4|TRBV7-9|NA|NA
CASRRTEMTNEKLFF
TGTGCCAGCAGACGGACAGAGATGACTAATGAAAAACTGTTTTTT
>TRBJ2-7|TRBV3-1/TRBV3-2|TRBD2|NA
CASSLSGKENEQYF
TGTGCCAGCAGCCTTAGCGGGAAGGAGAACGAGCAGTACTTC
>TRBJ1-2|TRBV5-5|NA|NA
CASSLSQNYGYTF
TGTGCCAGCAGCTTGTCGCAGAACTATGGCTACACCTTC
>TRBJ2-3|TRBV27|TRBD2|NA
CASSTLARGSRADTQYF
TGTGCCAGCAGTACCTTAGCGCGGGGGTCGAGGGCAGATACGCAGTATTTT
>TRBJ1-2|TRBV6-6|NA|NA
CASSRGNINYGYTF
TGTGCCAGCAGTAGGGGCAACATAAACTATGGCTACACCTTC
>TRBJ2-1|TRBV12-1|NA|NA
CASSLGTSGGYNGQFF
TGTGCCAGCAGCCTCGGGACTAGCGGGGGGTACAATGGGCAGTTCTTC
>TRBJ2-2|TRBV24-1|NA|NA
CATSDYGTGELFF
TGTGCCACCAGTGATTACGGCACCGGGGAGCTGTTTTTT
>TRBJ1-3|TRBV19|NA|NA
CASSIRRGATGNTIYF
TGTGCCAGTAGTATACGTCGGGGGGCAACCGGAAACACCATATATTTT
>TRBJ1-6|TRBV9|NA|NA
CASRDRSSYNSPLHF
TGTGCCAGCAGAGACAGGAGCTCCTATAATTCACCCCTCCACTTT
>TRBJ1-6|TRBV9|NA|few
CASTTGANSPLHF
TGTGCCAGCACGACAGGTGCTAATTCACCCCTCCACTTT
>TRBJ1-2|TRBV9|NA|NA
CASSVSSGGANYGYTF
TGTGCCAGCAGCGTCTCTTCGGGAGGAGCTAACTATGGCTACACCTTC
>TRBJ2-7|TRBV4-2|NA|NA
CASSQGTATTYEQYF
TGTGCCAGCAGCCAAGGAACAGCTACGACCTACGAGCAGTACTTC
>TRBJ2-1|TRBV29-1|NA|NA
CSVIKTGKSYNEQFF
TGCAGCGTGATCAAAACAGGAAAGTCCTACAATGAGCAGTTCTTC